The clone carrying this T cell receptor (beta chain) was observed many times. No antigen is known for it. By quantitative 5'-RACE with molecular barcodes, the TCR beta libraries were made. MiXCR, run by TCRdb on the 5' RACE reads, gives a single entry per CDR3 protein. The sample lists a few hundred thousand distinct CDR3 sequences; roughly 8% were seen once. The sample is drawn from a study of CD8 T cells in ankylosing spondylitis. General study results and limits: Reactive arthritis synovial fluid and blood previously showed some of these motif variants. Made up of about eight highly homologous variants, a TCR beta motif appeared characteristic of ankylosing spondylitis blood. There was reportedly significant enrichment of clones that were disease-linked in matched ankylosing spondylitis synovial fluid.

The CDR3 loop spans 17 amino acids. The ends were cut back, 4 bases at V and 0 bases at J, with 15 bases in the middle. This chain connects TRBV12-3 or TRBV12-4 to TRBJ2-2, with D maybe TRBD1 (7 bases). What was sequenced was blood, either unsorted or a sorted T cell fraction (not recorded which). The receptor comes from a male donor with ankylosing spondylitis. CDR3 residues: CASSSRGTAPNTGELFF. The CDR3 DNA follows: TGTGCCAGCAGTTCCCGGGGGACAGCCCCGAACACCGGGGAGCTGTTTTTT.